This T cell receptor (beta chain) was retrieved from a study of blood T cell repertoires in COVID-19. Study-wide background: Whether acute or convalescent, the COVID-19 samples came from the United States, Italy and Spain.

Germline-derived CDR1 and CDR2 are MNHEY and SVGEGT. The CDR3 consists of 13 residues. V shed 3 bases and J shed 6 bases, with 12 bases lying between them. This clone was seen a few times. Measured with immunoSEQ multiplex PCR; TCRdb has only the in-frame clones, and not every one. The table shows 90,000 to 150,000 clones, with more than 80% occurring only once. The sequence derives from a human donor in a cohort sampled during active COVID-19. Sequencing was performed on peripheral blood. The rearrangement links TRBV6-2 or TRBV6-3 to TRBJ2-7; TRBD2 is a possible D gene (5 bases). The CDR3 is CASSYEGRTEQYF. CDR3 bases: TGTGCCAGCAGTTATGAAGGGAGAACCGAGCAGTACTTC.